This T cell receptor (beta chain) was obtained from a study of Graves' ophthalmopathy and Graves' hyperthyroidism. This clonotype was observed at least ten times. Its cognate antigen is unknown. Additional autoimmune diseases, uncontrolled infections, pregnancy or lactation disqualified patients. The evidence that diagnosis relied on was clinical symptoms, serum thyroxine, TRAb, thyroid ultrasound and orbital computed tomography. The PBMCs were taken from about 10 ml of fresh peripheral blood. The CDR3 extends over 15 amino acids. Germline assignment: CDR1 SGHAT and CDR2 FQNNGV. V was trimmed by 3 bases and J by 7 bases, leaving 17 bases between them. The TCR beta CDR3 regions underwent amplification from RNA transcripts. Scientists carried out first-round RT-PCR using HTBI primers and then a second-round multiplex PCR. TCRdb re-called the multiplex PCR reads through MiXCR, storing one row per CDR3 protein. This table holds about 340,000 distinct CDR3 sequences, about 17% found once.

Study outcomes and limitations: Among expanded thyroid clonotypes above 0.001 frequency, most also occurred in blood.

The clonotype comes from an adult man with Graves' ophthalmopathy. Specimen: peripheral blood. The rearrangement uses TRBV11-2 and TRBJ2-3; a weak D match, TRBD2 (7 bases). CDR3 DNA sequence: TGTGCCAGCAGCTTTCGGATGGGGGGGGACAATACGCAGTATTTT. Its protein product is CASSFRMGGDNTQYF.